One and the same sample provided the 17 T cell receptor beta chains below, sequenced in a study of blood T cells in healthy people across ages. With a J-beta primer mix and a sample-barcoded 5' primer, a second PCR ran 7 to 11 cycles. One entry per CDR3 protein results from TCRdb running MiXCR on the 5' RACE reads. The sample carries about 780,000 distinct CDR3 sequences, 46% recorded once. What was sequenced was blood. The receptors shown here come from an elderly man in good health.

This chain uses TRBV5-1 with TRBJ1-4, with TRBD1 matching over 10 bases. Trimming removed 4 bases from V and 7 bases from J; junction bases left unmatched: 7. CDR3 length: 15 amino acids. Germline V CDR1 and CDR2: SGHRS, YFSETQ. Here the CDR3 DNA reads TGCGCCAGCAGCCTCGACAGGGGGCGAGGTGAAAAACTGTTTTTT. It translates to CASSLDRGRGEKLFF.

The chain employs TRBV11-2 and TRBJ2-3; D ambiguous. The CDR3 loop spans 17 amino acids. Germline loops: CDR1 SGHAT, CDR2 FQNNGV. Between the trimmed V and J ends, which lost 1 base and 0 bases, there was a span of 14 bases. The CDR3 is CASSLASRRTSTDTQYF. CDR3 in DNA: TGTGCCAGCAGCTTAGCCTCGAGACGGACCAGCACAGATACGCAGTATTTT.

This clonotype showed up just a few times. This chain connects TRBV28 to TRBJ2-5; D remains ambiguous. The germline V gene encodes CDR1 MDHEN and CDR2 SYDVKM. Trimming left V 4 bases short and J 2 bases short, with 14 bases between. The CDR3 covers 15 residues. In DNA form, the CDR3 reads TGTGCCAGCAGTTCCGGACGGGTACTACAAGAGACCCAGTACTTC. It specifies CASSSGRVLQETQYF.

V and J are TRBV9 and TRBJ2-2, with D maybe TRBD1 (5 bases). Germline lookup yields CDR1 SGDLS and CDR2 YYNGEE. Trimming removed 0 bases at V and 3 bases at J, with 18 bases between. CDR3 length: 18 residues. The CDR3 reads CASSVAPSRTYDTGELFF. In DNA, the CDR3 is TGTGCCAGCAGCGTAGCCCCCTCCCGGACATACGACACCGGGGAGCTGTTTTTT.

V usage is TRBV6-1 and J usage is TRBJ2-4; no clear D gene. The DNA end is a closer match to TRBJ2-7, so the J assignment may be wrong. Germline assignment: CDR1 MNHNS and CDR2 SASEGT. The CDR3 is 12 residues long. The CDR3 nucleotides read TGTGCCAGCAGTGAAATTTTGTACGAGCAGTACTTC. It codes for CASSEILYEQYF.

CDR3 amino acids: CASSLLTKTGGIRAFF. For the CDR3, the DNA is TGTGCCAGCAGCCTACTGACCAAAACAGGGGGCATAAGAGCTTTCTTT. This rearrangement joins TRBV14 to TRBJ1-1, with 9 bases identical to TRBD1. Germline CDR1 and CDR2: SGHDN and FVKESK. The CDR3 consists of 16 residues. V shed 4 bases, J shed 10 bases, and the junction held 16 bases outside the gene matches.

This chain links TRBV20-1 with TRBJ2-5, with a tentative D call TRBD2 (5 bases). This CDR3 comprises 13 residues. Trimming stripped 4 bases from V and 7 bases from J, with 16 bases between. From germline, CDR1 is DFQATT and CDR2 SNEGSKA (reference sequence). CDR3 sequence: CSAMREGKGTQYF. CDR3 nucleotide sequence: TGCAGTGCTATGCGAGAGGGAAAAGGGACCCAGTACTTC.

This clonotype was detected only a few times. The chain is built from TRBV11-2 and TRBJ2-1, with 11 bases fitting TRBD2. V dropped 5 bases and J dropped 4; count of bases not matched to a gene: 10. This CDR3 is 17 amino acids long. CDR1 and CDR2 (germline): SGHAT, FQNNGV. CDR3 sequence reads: CASSARLGTSGYNEQFF. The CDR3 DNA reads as TGTGCCAGCAGCGCTCGACTCGGGACTAGCGGTTACAATGAGCAGTTCTTC.

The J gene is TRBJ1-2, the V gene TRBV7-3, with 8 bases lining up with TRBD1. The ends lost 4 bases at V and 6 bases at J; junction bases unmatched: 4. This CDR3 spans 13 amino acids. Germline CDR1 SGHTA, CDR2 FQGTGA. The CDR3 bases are TGTGCCAGCAGCTCGGACAGGGCGAATGGCTACACCTTC. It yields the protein CASSSDRANGYTF.

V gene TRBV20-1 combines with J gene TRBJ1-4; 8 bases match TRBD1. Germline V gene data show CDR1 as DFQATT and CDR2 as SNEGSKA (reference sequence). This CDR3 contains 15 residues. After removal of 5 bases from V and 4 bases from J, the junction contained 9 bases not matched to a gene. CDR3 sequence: CSARLPQGDNEKLFF. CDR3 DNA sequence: TGCAGTGCTCGCCTCCCACAGGGGGATAATGAAAAACTGTTTTTT.

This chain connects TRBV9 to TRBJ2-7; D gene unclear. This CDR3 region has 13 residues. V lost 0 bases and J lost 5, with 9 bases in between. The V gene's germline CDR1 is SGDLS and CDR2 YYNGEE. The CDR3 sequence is CASSVASQDEQYF. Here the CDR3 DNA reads TGTGCCAGCAGCGTAGCCAGTCAGGACGAGCAGTACTTC.

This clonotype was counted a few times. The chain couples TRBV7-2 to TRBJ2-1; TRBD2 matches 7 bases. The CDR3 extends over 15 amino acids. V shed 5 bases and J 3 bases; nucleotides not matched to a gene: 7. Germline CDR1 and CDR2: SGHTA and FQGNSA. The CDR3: CASSVGRGNYNEQFF. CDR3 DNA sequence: TGTGCCAGCAGCGTTGGGCGGGGGAACTACAATGAGCAGTTCTTC.

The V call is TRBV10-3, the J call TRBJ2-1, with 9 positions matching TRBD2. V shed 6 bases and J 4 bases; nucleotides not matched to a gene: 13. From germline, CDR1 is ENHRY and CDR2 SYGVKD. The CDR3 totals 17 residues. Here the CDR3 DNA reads TGTGCCATCAGGGGGACTCGACTAGCGGAACCTTACAATGAGCAGTTCTTC. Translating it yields CAIRGTRLAEPYNEQFF.

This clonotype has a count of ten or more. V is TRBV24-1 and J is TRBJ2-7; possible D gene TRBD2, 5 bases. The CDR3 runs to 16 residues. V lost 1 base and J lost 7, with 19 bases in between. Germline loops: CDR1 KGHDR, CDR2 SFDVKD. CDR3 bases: TGTGCCACCAGTGATTTAGCGGTACCACCTTACAATGAGCAGTACTTC. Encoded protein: CATSDLAVPPYNEQYF.

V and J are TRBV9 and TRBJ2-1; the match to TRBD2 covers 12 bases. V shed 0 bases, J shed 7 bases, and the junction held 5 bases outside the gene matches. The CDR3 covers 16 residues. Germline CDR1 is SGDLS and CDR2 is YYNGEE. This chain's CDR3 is CASSVAGGLAGNEQFF. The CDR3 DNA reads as TGTGCCAGCAGCGTAGCTGGGGGACTAGCGGGTAATGAGCAGTTCTTC.

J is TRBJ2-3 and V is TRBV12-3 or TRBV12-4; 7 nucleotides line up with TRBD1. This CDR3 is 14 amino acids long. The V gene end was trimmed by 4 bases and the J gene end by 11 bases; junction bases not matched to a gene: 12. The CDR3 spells CASSWRGGADVQYF. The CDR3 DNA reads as TGTGCCAGCAGTTGGAGAGGGGGCGCAGATGTGCAGTATTTT.

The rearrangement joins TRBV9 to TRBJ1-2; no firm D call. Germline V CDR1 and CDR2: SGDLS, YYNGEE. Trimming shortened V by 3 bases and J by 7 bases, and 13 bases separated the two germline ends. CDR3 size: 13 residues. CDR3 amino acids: CASSGPPYFGYTF. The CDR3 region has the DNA TGTGCCAGCAGCGGACCGCCCTACTTTGGCTACACCTTC.